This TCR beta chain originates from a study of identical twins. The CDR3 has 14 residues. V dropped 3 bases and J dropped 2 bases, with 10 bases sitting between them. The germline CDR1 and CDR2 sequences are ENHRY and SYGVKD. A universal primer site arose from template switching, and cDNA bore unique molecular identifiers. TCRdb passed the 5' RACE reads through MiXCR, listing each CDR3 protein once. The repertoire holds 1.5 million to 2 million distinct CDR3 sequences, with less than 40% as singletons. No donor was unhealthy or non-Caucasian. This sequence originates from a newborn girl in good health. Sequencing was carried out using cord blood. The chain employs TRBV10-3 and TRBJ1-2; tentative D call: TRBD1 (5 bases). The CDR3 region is CAISDQGFNYGYTF. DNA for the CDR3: TGTGCCATCAGTGACCAGGGCTTCAACTATGGCTACACCTTC.